The present T cell receptor (beta chain) was sequenced within a study of PD-1 blockade in classical Hodgkin lymphoma. In the study overall: Nivolumab dosed at 3 mg/kg went to patients intravenously every 2 weeks.

Sequenced by immunoSEQ multiplex PCR; TCRdb stores in-frame clones only, minus some. The sample holds some 100,000 clones, about 89% seen once. All trial patients relapsed after autologous stem cell transplantation. Best responses fell into complete response, partial response or progressive disease. Looked up from germline, CDR1 is MNHEY and CDR2 is SVGAGI. The ends were cut back, 8 bases at V and 5 bases at J, with 15 bases in the middle. There are 14 residues in the CDR3. Regarding this clone: Its antigen is unknown.

Findings and caveats of the study: Later analyses included only patients treated at least 1 year post-ASCT. Reported baseline diversity: healthy donors highest, relapsed/refractory patients lowest.

Here the sequenced sample was peripheral blood mononuclear cells (PBMCs), taken before the second cycle of nivolumab. V usage is TRBV6-5 and J usage is TRBJ1-4; a possible D gene is TRBD1 (5 bases). The receptor was derived from a human donor with classical Hodgkin lymphoma. CDR3 coding DNA: TGTGCCAGCGCAACCCGGAGGGACAATGAAAAACTGTTTTTT. Translation: CASATRRDNEKLFF.